This T cell receptor beta chain was sequenced during a study of blood T cell repertoires in COVID-19. Study in general: Samples of COVID-19 (acute and convalescent) were obtained from the United States, Italy and Spain. Sample material is recorded as cDNA or gDNA derived from T cells, B-cell-depleted T cells, or PBMCs.

Original methodology: Cell counts per sample came from amplifying reference gene primers. TCRdb's copy holds only in-frame clones and misses some; the assay was immunoSEQ multiplex PCR. For V, J and clone size, that table is used; D and trimming come from the DNA. The sample includes 200,000 to 300,000 clones, around 85% seen only once; the top ten take 5% to 7%. Germline V gene lookup returns CDR1 SNHLY and CDR2 FYNNEI. V was pared by 7 bases and J by 9 bases, with 17 bases of the junction left unmatched. This CDR3 contains 17 residues. Sequenced sample: peripheral blood. The V gene is TRBV2, the J gene TRBJ2-1; TRBD2 aligns across 11 bases. This sequence was found in a woman in her sixties or seventies with active or convalescent COVID-19. In DNA form, the CDR3 reads TGTGCCAGCACAAGAGAGGTAGTTACTAGCGGGAGCACTGAGCAGTTCTTC. It specifies CASTREVVTSGSTEQFF.